The 17 T cell receptor beta chains below were found in one sample sequenced in a study of tumor-infiltrating lymphocytes in primary liver carcinoma. Reverse transcription of around 500 ng total RNA with a constant-region primer produced TCR beta cDNA. Three nested multiplex PCR rounds of slightly modified ARM-PCR generated TCR beta libraries. TRBV1-TRBV30 forward and Cbeta reverse primers drove the first two roughly 9-cycle rounds. From the multiplex PCR reads, TCRdb called clonotypes with MiXCR, one entry per CDR3 protein. The table has about 100,000 distinct CDR3 sequences, around 71% seen once. Unsorted bulk tissue, 20-30 mg of it, served as the source for co-extraction of RNA and DNA. The material sequenced was liver tumor tissue from sampling region 2. Subset specified: tumor region T2, inferior pole. These receptors all stem from a woman aged 60 to 75 with primary liver carcinoma and hepatitis B virus infection.

Turning to this clonotype: The missing conserved phenylalanine or tryptophan at the end of this CDR3 makes a read error likely. No DNA is shown, since the ends of the CDR3 on it are uncertain; the CDR3 is the one TCRdb lists. The chain is built from TRBV11-2 and TRBJ2-3; TRBD1, the D gene given by the table, was not confirmed from the DNA. Inclusive of both ends, the CDR3 amounts to 17 amino acids. CDR1 is SGHAT, CDR2 FQNNGV, per germline. This CDR3 reads CASSLGQGMGGADTQCC.

This clonotype was observed once. A single base separates this from a much larger clone, so it may be a read error. The chain recombines TRBV20-1 with TRBJ2-7, with 9 bases lining up with TRBD2. This CDR3 region has 13 residues. Looked up from germline, CDR1 is DFQATT and CDR2 is SNEGSKA (reference sequence). With V trimmed by 2 bases and J by 6 bases, 5 bases remained unmatched. The CDR3 DNA reads as TGCAGTGCTAGACTAGCGGGGTCAACCGAGCAGTACTTC. It encodes CSARLAGSTEQYF.

With respect to this clonotype: A read error may be the cause here, since a much bigger clone is one base away. The chain is built from TRBV30 and TRBJ2-5, with 7 nucleotides matching TRBD1. Trimming at V came to 3 bases and at J to 1 base, leaving 11 bases not matched to a gene. Germline CDR1 reads GTSNPN; CDR2 reads SVGIG (reference sequence). The CDR3 has 16 amino acids. CDR3 residues: CAWRRGQSTVQETQYF. The CDR3 DNA reads as TGTGCCTGGAGACGGGGACAGTCTACTGTCCAAGAGACCCAGTACTTC.

Worth noting for this clonotype: The conserved phenylalanine or tryptophan is not found at the CDR3 terminus, so this likely reflects a read error. The rearrangement links TRBV29-1 to TRBJ2-7, with a weak D call TRBD1 (5 bases). Germline V lookup: CDR1 SQVTM, CDR2 ANQGSEA. There are 13 residues in the CDR3. The CDR3 here is CSIVIGEPYEQYL. Here the CDR3 DNA reads TGCAGTATTGTGATAGGGGAACCCTACGAGCAGTACTTA.

For this clonotype: Without the conserved terminal phenylalanine or tryptophan, this CDR3 likely stems from a read error. The chain employs TRBV11-1 and TRBJ2-7; TRBD1 matches 7 bases. The CDR3 sequence is 16 residues long. Germline V gene lookup returns CDR1 SGHAT and CDR2 FQDESV (reference sequence). The CDR3 sequence: CASSFRPTGALYEQYI. In DNA form, the CDR3 reads TGTGCCAGTAGCTTCAGGCCCACAGGGGCCCTTTACGAGCAGTACATC.

On this clonotype: A much larger clonotype is one base distant, so this may be a read error. V is TRBV4-2 and J is TRBJ2-5, with D perhaps matching TRBD1 (5 bases). This CDR3 is built from 16 residues. Per germline, CDR1 LGHNA and CDR2 YNFKEQ. DNA for the CDR3: TGTGCCAACAGCCAAGAACGGGCAGGGAAAGGGGAGACCCAGTACTTC. It translates to CANSQERAGKGETQYF.

As regards this clonotype: In this CDR3 the conserved last residue, phenylalanine or tryptophan, is missing, so a read error is likely. The DNA is left out, because the CDR3 cannot be placed on it with certainty; the CDR3 is given as TCRdb lists it. The chain uses TRBV12-3 or TRBV12-4 and TRBJ2-6. The CDR3 length is 15 residues, termini included. The CDR3 spells CASSFAVTGANVLTS.

A word on this clonotype: This could be a read error, since a much larger clone is one nucleotide away. The chain links TRBV29-1 to TRBJ2-1, with 10 bases matching TRBD2. This CDR3 has 17 amino acids. Losses at the gene ends were 3 bases for V and 1 base for J; bases not matched to a gene: 9. Germline CDR1 is SQVTM and CDR2 is ANQGSEA. The DNA of the CDR3 is TGCAGCGTTGATTCGGTAGCGGGAGGAATGTCCTACAATGAGCAGTTCTTC. Translated: CSVDSVAGGMSYNEQFF.

This clonotype was counted many times. The genes are TRBV5-1 and TRBJ1-3, with D unclear. Trimming left V 3 bases short and J 4 bases short, with 11 bases between. The CDR3 runs 14 residues. CDR1 and CDR2 (germline): SGHRS, YFSETQ. The CDR3 nucleotides read TGCGCCAGCAGCTCAGGCAACGCAGGAAACACCATATATTTT. It translates to CASSSGNAGNTIYF.

Notes on this clonotype: The CDR3 carries no conserved terminal phenylalanine or tryptophan, so it likely arises from a read error. The rearrangement links TRBV11-2 to TRBJ1-1; D gene uncertain. The CDR3 totals 13 residues. The germline V gene encodes CDR1 SGHAT and CDR2 FQNNGV. CDR3 amino acids: CTSSLGLNTEAFI. The CDR3, as DNA: TGTACCAGCAGCCTCGGACTGAACACTGAAGCTTTCATT.

Regarding this clonotype: A junction boundary mismatches the germline segment, possibly from a read error. The chain links TRBV6-6 to TRBJ2-5, with 7 nucleotides matching TRBD2. Germline V CDR1 and CDR2: MNHNY, SVGAGI (reference sequence). The CDR3 runs to 14 residues. The CDR3 sequence: CTSSGRAGKETQYF. The DNA for the CDR3 is TGTACCAGTAGCGGTAGAGCGGGAAAAGAGACCCAGTACTTC.

In the case of this clonotype: The junction shows a germline mismatch at one end, possibly a read error. This rearrangement joins TRBV28 to TRBJ1-5, with unresolved D. Germline V gives CDR1 MDHEN, CDR2 SYDVKM. There are 13 residues in the CDR3. The CDR3 sequence: CATSRTVWQPQHF. The CDR3 nucleotides read TGTGCCACCAGTCGGACGGTGTGGCAGCCCCAGCATTTT. Combining the CDR3 with reference TRBV28 and TRBJ1-5 gives the whole variable domain DVKVTQSSRYLVKRTGEKVFLECVQDMDHENMFWYRQDPGLGLRLIYFSYDVKMKEKGDIPEGYSVSREKKERFSLILESASTNQTSMYLCATSRTVWQPQHFGDGTRLSIL.

This clonotype was seen only once. The J gene is TRBJ2-1, the V gene TRBV5-1; 8 bases map to TRBD2. Germline V lookup: CDR1 SGHRS, CDR2 YFSETQ. The CDR3 contains 14 residues. After removal of 2 bases from V and 11 bases from J, the junction contained 9 bases not matched to a gene. CDR3 sequence (DNA): TGCGCCAGCAGCTTCAGCGGGAGCCGGGATAAGCAGTTCTTC. Protein sequence: CASSFSGSRDKQFF.

The rearrangement links TRBV28 to TRBJ1-2, with D possibly matching TRBD1 (5 bases). V lost 4 bases, J lost 4 bases, and 10 bases lay in between. The CDR3 extends over 13 amino acids. CDR1 MDHEN and CDR2 SYDVKM come from the germline V gene. For the CDR3, the DNA is TGTGCCAGCAGTTCCCAGGGACCCTATGGCTACACCTTC. Amino acids: CASSSQGPYGYTF.

V gene TRBV20-1 combines with J gene TRBJ2-5; D perhaps matches TRBD1 (6 bases). From germline, CDR1 is DFQATT and CDR2 SNEGSKA (reference sequence). V shed 1 base and J shed 0 bases, with 15 bases lying between them. The CDR3 has 16 residues. CDR3 DNA: TGCAGTGCTAGAGGGAATGTCCGGGACAACCAAGAGACCCAGTACTTC. Residues: CSARGNVRDNQETQYF.

About this clonotype itself: This may be a read error: a much more frequent sequence differs by one nucleotide. This rearrangement joins TRBV6-2 or TRBV6-3 to TRBJ2-1; a weak D match, TRBD2 (5 bases). CDR1 and CDR2 from the germline V gene are MNHEY and SVGEGT. The CDR3 contains 14 residues. The CDR3 is CVSSLAGSYNEQFF. The CDR3 DNA follows: TGTGTCAGCAGTCTAGCCGGCTCCTACAATGAGCAGTTCTTC.

A remark on this clonotype: At one boundary the junction diverges from the germline segment, which might be a read error. The chain couples TRBV12-3 or TRBV12-4 to TRBJ2-1, with 8 bases matching TRBD1. The CDR3 contains 15 residues. The CDR3 here is CASSLRTGNYSEQFF. The CDR3 coding sequence is TGTGCAAGCAGCCTTAGGACAGGGAATTACAGTGAGCAGTTCTTC.